This T cell receptor beta chain was identified in a study of T-cell reconstitution after alpha-beta-depleted transplantation in children. Trimming took off 5 bases at V and 7 bases at J, with 9 bases between the two ends. The CDR3 has 12 amino acids. Preparation of the TCRbeta library used unique molecular identifiers. TCRdb reprocessed the PCR reads with MiXCR, giving one entry per CDR3 protein. The sample holds approximately 490,000 distinct CDR3 sequences, 9.5% to 15% seen once. The sample here was PBMCs from the stem cell graft donor, taken from the stem cell graft. This clonotype originated in a human donor who donated a stem cell graft to a child with combined immunodeficiency. V and J are TRBV12-3 or TRBV12-4 and TRBJ1-5; a possible D gene is TRBD1 (5 bases). CDR3 sequence: CASSERDQPQHF. CDR3 nucleotides: TGTGCCAGCAGTGAGAGGGACCAGCCCCAGCATTTT.